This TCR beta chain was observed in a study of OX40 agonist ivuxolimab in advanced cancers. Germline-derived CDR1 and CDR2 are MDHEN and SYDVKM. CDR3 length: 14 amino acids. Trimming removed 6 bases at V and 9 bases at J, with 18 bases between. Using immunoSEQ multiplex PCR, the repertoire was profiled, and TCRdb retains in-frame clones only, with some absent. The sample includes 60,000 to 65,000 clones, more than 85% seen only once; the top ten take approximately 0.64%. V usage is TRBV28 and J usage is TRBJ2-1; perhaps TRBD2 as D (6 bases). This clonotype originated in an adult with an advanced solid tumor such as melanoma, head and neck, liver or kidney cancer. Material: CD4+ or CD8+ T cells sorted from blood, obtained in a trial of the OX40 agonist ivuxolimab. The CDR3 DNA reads TGTGCCAGCAGCCGGATACTAGCATACGCTGAGCAGTTCTTC. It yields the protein CASSRILAYAEQFF.